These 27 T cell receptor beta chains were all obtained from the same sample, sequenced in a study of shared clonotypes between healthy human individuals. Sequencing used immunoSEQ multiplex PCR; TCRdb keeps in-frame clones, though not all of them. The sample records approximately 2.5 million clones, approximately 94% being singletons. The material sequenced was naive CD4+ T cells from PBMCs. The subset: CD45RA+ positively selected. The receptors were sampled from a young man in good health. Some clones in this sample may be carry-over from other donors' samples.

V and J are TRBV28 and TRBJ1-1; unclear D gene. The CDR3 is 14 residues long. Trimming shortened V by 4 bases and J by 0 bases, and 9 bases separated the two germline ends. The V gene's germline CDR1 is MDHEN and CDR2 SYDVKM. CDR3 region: CASSSISLNTEAFF. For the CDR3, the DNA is TGTGCCAGCAGTTCGATCAGTCTGAACACTGAAGCTTTCTTT.

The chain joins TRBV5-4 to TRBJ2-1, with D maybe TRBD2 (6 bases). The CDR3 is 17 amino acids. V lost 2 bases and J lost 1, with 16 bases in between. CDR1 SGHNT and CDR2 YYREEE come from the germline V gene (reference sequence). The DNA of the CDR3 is TGTGCCAGCAGCTTCCCTCCGGGACGGGAGTCCTACAATGAGCAGTTCTTC. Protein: CASSFPPGRESYNEQFF.

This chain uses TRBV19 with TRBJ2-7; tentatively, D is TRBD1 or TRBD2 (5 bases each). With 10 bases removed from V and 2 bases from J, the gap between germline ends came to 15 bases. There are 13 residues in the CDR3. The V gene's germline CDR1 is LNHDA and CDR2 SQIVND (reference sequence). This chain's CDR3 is CATSTRGTYEQYF. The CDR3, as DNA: TGTGCCACCAGCACCCGGGGCACCTACGAGCAGTACTTC. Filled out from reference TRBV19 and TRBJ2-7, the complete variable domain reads DGGITQSPKYLFRKEGQNVTLSCEQNLNHDAMYWYRQDPGQGLRLIYYSQIVNDFQKGDIAEGYSVSREKKESFPLTVTSAQKNPTAFYLCATSTRGTYEQYFGPGTRLTVT.

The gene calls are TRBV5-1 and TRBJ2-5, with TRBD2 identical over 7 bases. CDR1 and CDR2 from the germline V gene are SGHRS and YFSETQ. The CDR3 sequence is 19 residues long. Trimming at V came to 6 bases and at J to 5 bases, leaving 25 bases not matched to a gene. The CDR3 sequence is CASTSAGMGAGAVRETQYF. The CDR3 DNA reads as TGCGCCAGCACCTCCGCCGGGATGGGTGCGGGAGCAGTTAGGGAGACCCAGTACTTC.

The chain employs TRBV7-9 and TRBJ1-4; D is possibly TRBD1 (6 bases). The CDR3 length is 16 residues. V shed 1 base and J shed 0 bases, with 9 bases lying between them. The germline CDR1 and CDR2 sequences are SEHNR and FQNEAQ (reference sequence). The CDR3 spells CASSLGRTATNEKLFF. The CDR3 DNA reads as TGTGCCAGCAGCTTAGGTCGGACAGCAACTAATGAAAAACTGTTTTTT.

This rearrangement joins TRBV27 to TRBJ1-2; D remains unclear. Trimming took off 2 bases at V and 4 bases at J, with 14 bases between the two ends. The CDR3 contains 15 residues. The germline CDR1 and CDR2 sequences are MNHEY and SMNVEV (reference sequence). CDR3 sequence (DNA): TGTGCCAGCAGTTTAAGGCCAGAATGGGGCTATGGCTACACCTTC. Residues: CASSLRPEWGYGYTF.

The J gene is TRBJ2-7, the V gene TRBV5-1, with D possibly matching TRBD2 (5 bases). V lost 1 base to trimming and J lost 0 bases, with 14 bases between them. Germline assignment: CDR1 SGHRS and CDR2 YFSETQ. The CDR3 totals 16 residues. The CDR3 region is CASSLNAPGSSYEQYF. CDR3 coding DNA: TGCGCCAGCAGCTTGAACGCGCCGGGAAGCTCCTACGAGCAGTACTTC.

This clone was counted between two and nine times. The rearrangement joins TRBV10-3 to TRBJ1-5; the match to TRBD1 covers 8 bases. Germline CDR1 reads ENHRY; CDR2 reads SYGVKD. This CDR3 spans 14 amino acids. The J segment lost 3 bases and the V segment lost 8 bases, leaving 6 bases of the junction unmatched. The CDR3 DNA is TGTGCCATCCGAGAGACAGGGGACAATCAGCCCCAGCATTTT. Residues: CAIRETGDNQPQHF.

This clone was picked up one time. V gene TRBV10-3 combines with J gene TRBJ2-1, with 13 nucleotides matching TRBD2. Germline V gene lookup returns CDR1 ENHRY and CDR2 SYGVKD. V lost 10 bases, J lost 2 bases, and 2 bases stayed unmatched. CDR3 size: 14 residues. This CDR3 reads CATGTSGTYNEQFF. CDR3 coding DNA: TGTGCCACTGGGACTAGCGGGACCTACAATGAGCAGTTCTTC.

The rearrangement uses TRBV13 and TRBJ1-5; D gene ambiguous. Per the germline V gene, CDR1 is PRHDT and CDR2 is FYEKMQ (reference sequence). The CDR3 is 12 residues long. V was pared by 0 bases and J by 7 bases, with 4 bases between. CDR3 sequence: CASSLGGQPQHF. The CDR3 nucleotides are TGTGCCAGCAGCTTAGGGGGGCAGCCCCAGCATTTT.

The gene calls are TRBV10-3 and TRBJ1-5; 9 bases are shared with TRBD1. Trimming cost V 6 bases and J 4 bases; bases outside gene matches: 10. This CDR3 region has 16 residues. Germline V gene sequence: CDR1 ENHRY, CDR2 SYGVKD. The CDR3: CAISERHRGLNQPQHF. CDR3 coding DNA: TGTGCCATCAGCGAACGACACAGGGGGCTAAATCAGCCCCAGCATTTT.

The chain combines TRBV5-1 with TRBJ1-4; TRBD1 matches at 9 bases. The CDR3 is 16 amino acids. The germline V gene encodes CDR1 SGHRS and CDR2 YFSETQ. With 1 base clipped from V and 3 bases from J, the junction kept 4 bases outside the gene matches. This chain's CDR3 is CASSLRGQGSNEKLFF. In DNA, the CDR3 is TGCGCCAGCAGCTTGAGGGGACAGGGCTCTAATGAAAAACTGTTTTTT.

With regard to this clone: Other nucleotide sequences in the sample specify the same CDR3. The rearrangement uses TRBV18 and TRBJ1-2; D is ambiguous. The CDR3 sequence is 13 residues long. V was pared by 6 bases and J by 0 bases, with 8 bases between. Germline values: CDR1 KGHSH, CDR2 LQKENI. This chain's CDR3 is CASSPDTNYGYTF. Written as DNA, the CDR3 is TGTGCCAGCTCCCCAGACACTAACTATGGCTACACCTTC.

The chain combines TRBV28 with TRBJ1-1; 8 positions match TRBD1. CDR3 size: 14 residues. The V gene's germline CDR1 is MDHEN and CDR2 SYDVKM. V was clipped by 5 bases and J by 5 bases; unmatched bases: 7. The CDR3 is CASSITGGYTEAFF. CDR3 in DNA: TGTGCCAGCAGTATTACAGGGGGGTATACTGAAGCTTTCTTT.

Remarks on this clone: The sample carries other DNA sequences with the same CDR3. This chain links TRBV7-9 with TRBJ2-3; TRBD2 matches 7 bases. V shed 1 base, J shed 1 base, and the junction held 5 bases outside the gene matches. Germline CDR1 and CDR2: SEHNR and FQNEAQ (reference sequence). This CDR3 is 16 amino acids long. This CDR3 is CASSLVLAGGTDTQYF. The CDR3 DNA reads TGTGCCAGCAGCTTAGTTCTGGCGGGAGGCACAGATACGCAGTATTTT. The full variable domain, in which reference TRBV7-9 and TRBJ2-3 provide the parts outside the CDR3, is DTGVSQNPRHKITKRGQNVTFRCDPISEHNRLYWYRQTLGQGPEFLTYFQNEAQLEKSRLLSDRFSAERPKGSFSTLEIQRTEQGDSAMYLCASSLVLAGGTDTQYFGPGTRLTVL.

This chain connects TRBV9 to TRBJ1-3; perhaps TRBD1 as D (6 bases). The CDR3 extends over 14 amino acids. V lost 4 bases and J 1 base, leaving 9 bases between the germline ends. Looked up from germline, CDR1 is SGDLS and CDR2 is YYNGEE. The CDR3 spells CASSSTGSGNTIYF. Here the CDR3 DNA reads TGTGCCAGCAGCTCCACAGGGTCTGGAAACACCATATATTTT.

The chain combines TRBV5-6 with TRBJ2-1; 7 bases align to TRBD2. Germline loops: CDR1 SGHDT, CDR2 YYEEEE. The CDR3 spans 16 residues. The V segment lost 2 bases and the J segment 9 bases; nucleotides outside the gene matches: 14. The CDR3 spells CASSFRRELPGGEQFF. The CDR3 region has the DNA TGTGCCAGCAGCTTTCGGCGGGAGCTTCCCGGGGGTGAGCAGTTCTTC.

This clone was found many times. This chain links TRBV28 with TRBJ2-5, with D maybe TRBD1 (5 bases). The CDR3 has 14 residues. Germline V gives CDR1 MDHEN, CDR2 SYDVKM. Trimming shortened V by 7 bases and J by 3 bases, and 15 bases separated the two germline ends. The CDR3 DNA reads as TGTGCCAGCACGTACGGGTCAGGGAAAGAGACCCAGTACTTC. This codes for CASTYGSGKETQYF.

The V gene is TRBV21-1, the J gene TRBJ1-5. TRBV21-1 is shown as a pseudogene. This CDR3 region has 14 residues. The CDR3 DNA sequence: TGTGCCAGCAGCAAAGCGTTGCTTGGTCAGCCCCAGCATTTT. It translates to CASSKALLGQPQHF.

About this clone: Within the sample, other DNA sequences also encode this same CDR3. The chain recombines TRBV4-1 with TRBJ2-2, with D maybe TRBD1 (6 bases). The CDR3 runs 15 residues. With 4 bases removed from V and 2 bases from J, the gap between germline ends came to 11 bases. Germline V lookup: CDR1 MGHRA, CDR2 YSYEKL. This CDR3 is CASSPRTVNTGELFF. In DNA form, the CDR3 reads TGCGCCAGCAGCCCCCGGACAGTTAACACCGGGGAGCTGTTTTTT.

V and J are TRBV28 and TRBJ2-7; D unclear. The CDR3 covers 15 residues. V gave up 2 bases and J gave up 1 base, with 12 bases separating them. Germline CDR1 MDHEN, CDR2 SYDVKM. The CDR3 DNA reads TGTGCCAGCAGTTTACCCGGACGGAGTTCCTACGAGCAGTACTTC. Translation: CASSLPGRSSYEQYF. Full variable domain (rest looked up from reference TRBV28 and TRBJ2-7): DVKVTQSSRYLVKRTGEKVFLECVQDMDHENMFWYRQDPGLGLRLIYFSYDVKMKEKGDIPEGYSVSREKKERFSLILESASTNQTSMYLCASSLPGRSSYEQYFGPGTRLTVT.

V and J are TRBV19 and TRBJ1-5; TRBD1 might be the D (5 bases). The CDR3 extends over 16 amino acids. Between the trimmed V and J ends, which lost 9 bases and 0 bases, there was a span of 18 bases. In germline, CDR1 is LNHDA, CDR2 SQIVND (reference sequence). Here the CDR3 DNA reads TGTGCCAGCGTCGCCGTGGGGGGGTTTAGCAATCAGCCCCAGCATTTT. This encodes CASVAVGGFSNQPQHF.

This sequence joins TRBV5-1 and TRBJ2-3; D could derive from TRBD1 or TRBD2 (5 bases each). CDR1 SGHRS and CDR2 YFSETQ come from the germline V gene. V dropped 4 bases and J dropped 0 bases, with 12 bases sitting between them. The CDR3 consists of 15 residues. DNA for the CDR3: TGCGCCAGCAGCCCCCAGTGGGGGAGCACAGATACGCAGTATTTT. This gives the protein CASSPQWGSTDTQYF.

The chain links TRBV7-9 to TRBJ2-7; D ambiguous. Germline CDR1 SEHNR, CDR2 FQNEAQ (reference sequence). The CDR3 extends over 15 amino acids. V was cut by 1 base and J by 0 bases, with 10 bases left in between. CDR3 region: CASSLGQASSYEQYF. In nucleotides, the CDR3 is TGTGCCAGCAGCTTAGGGCAGGCGAGCTCCTACGAGCAGTACTTC.

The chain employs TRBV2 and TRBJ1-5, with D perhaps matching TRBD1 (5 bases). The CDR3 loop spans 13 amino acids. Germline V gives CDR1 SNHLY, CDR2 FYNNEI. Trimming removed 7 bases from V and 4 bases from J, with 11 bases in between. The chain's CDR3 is CASTRDGNQPQHF. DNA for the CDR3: TGTGCCAGCACGAGGGACGGGAATCAGCCCCAGCATTTT.

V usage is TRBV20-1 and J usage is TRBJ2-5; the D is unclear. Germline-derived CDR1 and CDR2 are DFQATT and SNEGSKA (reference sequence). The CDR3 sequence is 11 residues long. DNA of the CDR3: TGCGCCAGCTCCACCGAAGAGACCCAGTACTTC. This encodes CASSTEETQYF.

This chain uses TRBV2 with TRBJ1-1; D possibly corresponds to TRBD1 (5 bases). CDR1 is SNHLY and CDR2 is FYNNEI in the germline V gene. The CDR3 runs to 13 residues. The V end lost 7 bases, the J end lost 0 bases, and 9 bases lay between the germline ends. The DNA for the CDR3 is TGTGCCAGCACTCGACAGTTGAACACTGAAGCTTTCTTT. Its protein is CASTRQLNTEAFF. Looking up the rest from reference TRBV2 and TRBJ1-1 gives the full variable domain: EPEVTQTPSHQVTQMGQEVILRCVPISNHLYFYWYRQILGQKVEFLVSFYNNEISEKSEIFDDQFSVERPDGSNFTLKIRSTKLEDSAMYFCASTRQLNTEAFFGQGTRLTVV.